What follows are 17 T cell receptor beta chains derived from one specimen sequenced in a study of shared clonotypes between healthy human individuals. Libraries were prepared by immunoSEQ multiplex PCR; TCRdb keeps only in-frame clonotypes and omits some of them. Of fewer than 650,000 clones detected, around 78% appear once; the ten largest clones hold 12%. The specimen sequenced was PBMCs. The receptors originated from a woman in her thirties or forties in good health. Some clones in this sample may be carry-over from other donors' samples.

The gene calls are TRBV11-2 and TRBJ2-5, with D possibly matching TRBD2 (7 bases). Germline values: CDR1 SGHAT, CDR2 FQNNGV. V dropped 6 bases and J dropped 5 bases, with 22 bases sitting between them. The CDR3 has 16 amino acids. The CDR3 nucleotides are TGTGCCAGCAGTCTTACAGTCGAGGGGGGAGGGGAGACCCAGTACTTC. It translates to CASSLTVEGGGETQYF.

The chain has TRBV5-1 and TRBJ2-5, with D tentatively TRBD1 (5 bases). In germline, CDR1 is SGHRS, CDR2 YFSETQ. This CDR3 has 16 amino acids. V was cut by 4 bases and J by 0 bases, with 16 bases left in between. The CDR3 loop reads CASSLPQGVYQETQYF. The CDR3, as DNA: TGCGCCAGCAGCCTACCGCAGGGTGTGTACCAAGAGACCCAGTACTTC.

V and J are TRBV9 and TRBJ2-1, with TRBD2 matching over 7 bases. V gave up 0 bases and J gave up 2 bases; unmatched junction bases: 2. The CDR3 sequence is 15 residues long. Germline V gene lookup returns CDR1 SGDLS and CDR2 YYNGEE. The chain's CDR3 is CASSVEAGTYNEQFF. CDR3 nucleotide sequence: TGTGCCAGCAGCGTAGAAGCGGGAACCTACAATGAGCAGTTCTTC.

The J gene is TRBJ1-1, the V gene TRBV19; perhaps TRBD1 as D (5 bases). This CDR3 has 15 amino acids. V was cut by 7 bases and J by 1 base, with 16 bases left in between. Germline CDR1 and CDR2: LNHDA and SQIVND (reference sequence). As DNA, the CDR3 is TGTGCCAGTACATCAGGCGGGGCAGCGAACACTGAAGCTTTCTTT. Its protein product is CASTSGGAANTEAFF.

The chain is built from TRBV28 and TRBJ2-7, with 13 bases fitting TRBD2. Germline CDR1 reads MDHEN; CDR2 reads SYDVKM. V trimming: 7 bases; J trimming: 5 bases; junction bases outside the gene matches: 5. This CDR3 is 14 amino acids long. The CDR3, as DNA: TGTGCCAGCAACAGACTAGCGGGAGGCAACGAGCAGTACTTC. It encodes CASNRLAGGNEQYF.

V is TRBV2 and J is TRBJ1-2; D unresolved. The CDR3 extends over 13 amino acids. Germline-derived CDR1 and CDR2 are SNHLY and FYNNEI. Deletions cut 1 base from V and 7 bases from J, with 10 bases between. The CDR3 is CASSEGPVGGYTF. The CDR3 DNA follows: TGTGCCAGCAGTGAAGGCCCAGTTGGTGGCTACACCTTC.

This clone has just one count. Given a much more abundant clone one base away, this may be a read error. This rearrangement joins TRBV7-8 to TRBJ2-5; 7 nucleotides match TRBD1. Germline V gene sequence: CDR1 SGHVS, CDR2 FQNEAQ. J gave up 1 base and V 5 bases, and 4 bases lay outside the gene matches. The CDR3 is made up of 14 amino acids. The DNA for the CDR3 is TGTGCCAGCAGCCCCCGGGACAGCCAAGAGACCCAGTACTTC. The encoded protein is CASSPRDSQETQYF.

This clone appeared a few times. CDR3 sequence (DNA): TGTGCCTGGGACGTACGAAGCAGCGGGAGGGGAGAGACCCAGTACTTC. As protein: CAWDVRSSGRGETQYF. This sequence joins TRBV30 and TRBJ2-5; 10 nucleotides agree with TRBD2. This CDR3 contains 16 residues. V shed 5 bases, J shed 4 bases, and the junction held 13 bases outside the gene matches. Germline values: CDR1 GTSNPN, CDR2 SVGIG (reference sequence).

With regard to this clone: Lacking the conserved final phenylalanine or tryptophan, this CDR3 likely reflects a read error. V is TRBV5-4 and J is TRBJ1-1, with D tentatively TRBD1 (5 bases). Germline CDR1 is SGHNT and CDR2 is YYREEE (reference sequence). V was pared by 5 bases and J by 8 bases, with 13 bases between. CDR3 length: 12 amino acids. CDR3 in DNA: TGTGCCAGCAGAAGGTCGGGGCTCGAAGCTTTCTGT. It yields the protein CASRRSGLEAFC.

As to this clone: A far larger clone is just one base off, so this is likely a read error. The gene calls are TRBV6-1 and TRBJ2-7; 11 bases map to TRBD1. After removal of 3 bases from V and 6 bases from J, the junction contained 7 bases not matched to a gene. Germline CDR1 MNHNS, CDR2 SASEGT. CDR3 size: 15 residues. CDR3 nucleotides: TGTGCCAGCAGTGAGAGCGGGACAGGGGGTAGCGAGCAGTACTTC. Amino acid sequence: CASSESGTGGSEQYF.

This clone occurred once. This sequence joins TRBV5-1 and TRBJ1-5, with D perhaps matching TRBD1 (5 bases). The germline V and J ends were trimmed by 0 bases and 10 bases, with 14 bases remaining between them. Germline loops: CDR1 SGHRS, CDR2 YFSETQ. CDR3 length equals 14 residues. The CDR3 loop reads CASSLALGTEPQHF. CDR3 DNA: TGCGCCAGCAGCTTGGCTCTAGGGACTGAACCCCAGCATTTT.

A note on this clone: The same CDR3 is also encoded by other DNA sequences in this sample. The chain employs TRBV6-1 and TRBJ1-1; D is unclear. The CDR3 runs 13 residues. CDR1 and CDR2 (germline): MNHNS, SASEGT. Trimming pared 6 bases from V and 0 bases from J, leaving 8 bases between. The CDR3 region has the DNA TGTGCCAGCAGACCTGGGGTGAACACTGAAGCTTTCTTT. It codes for CASRPGVNTEAFF.

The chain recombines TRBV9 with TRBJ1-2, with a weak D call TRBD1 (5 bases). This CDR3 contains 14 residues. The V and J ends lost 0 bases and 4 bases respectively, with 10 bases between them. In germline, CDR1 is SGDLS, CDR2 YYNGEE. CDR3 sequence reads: CASSVVPGTYGYTF. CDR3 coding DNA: TGTGCCAGCAGCGTAGTACCGGGGACCTATGGCTACACCTTC.

The CDR3 coding sequence is TGTGCCAGCAGTGAACCCCTAGGGGGCAGCTATGGCTACACCTTC. Translating gives CASSEPLGGSYGYTF. V gene TRBV6-1 combines with J gene TRBJ1-2, with TRBD1 matching 7 bases. The germline CDR1 and CDR2 sequences are MNHNS and SASEGT. With 2 bases clipped from V and 4 bases from J, the junction kept 7 bases outside the gene matches. The CDR3 contains 15 residues.

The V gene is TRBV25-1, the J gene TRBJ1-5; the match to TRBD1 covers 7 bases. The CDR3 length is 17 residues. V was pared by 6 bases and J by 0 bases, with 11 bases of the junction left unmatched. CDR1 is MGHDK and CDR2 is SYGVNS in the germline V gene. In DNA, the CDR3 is TGTGCCAGCAGCCCCGCGACCGGGACAGTTAGCAATCAGCCCCAGCATTTT. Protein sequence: CASSPATGTVSNQPQHF.

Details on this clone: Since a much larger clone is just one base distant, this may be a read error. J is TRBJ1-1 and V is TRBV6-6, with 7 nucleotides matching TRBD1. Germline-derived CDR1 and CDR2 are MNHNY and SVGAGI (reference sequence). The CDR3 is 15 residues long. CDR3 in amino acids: CASSYSGQSRTEALF. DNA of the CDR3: TGTGCCAGCAGTTACTCGGGACAGTCAAGGACTGAAGCTCTCTTT.

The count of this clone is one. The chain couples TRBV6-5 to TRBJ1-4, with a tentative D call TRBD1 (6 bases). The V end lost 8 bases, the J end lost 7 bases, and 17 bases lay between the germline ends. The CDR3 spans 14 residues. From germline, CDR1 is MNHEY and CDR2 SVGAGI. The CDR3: CASGGGRGGEKLFF. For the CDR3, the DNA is TGTGCCAGCGGGGGGGGCAGGGGCGGTGAAAAACTGTTTTTT.